This T cell receptor (beta chain) stems from a study of metastatic and nonmetastatic thyroid tumors. Study results and limitations: A significant increase in TCR beta diversity was reportedly seen in malignant thyroid tumors relative to benign nodules, in blood and tumor.

This clone was observed many times. No antigen is known for it. This CDR3 contains 14 residues. Per germline, CDR1 SGHDN and CDR2 FVKESK. The V and J ends lost 2 bases and 6 bases respectively, with 14 bases between them. Nobody among the patients had been given any treatment before thyroid surgery. MiXCR was used by TCRdb to re-call the PCR reads. The sample yields about 32,000 clones, 6% to 9.5% seen once. The source material was blood. The source of this sequence is a female donor with papillary thyroid cancer or a benign thyroid nodule (not recorded which). Some clones in this sample may be carry-over from other donors' samples. V and J are TRBV14 and TRBJ2-7; D not resolved. The CDR3 bases are TGTGCCAGCAGCCAAAGTGTTAGGGCAGGCGAGCAGTACTTC. This gives the protein CASSQSVRAGEQYF.